The clone carrying this T cell receptor beta chain appeared once. The antigen is unknown. The data were produced by immunoSEQ multiplex PCR, yet TCRdb's version contains in-frame clones alone and is incomplete. The table has 68,000 or so clones, approximately 90% seen once. This specimen comes from a study of lymphopenia after photon versus proton radiotherapy. Study observations and caveats: Only patients who died were analyzed for survival; proton advantage is unproven. Larger post-nadir TCR diversity loss correlated inversely with survival in deceased patients. Photon-treated patients lost naive T cells and TCR diversity; proton-treated stayed stable. After the lymphocyte nadir, photon-treated repertoires showed oligoclonal expansion, especially of CD8+ Temra cells.

This CDR3 contains 14 residues. The V and J ends lost 3 bases and 0 bases respectively, with 9 bases between them. CDR1 is SGHAT, CDR2 FQDESV, per germline (reference sequence). The sequences come from peripheral blood, collected from a patient treated with photon-based radiotherapy. The chain combines TRBV11-1 with TRBJ2-7, with D unclear. This receptor was taken from a woman in her 70s with pancreatic cancer. In nucleotides, the CDR3 is TGTGCCAGCAGCTTGCAGGCCAGCTCCTACGAGCAGTACTTC. Translated: CASSLQASSYEQYF.